This TCR beta chain was observed in a study of blood T cell repertoires in COVID-19. Clones were read by immunoSEQ multiplex PCR, and TCRdb kept only the in-frame ones, dropping some. This sample yields fewer than 250,000 clones, of which around 83% are seen a single time; 2.9% belongs to the top ten. From germline, CDR1 is LNHDA and CDR2 SQIVND (reference sequence). V was pared by 7 bases and J by 0 bases, with 12 bases of the junction left unmatched. The length of the CDR3 is 17 residues. The sequence came from a man aged 50-60 years with active or convalescent COVID-19. The V call is TRBV19, the J call TRBJ1-3, with 7 bases aligning to TRBD1. Sample: peripheral blood. CDR3 residues: CASNQGDSGLSGNTIYF. The CDR3 nucleotides are TGTGCCAGTAACCAAGGGGACAGCGGACTCTCTGGAAACACCATATATTTT.